This TCR beta chain was obtained from a study of blood T cell repertoires in COVID-19. Study-wide background: Sources were T cells, B-cell-depleted T cells, or PBMCs; the material itself was cDNA or gDNA.

Trimming left V 0 bases short and J 1 base short, with 9 bases between. Germline V CDR1 and CDR2: SGHTA, FQGTGA. This CDR3 contains 15 residues. The repertoire was sequenced with immunoSEQ multiplex PCR; TCRdb's copy has only in-frame clones and lacks some. The sample contains about 100,000 clones, almost 80% of which appear only once. Sequenced: peripheral blood. This clonotype was sampled from a woman between 65 and 79 years old with acute or convalescent COVID-19. The chain recombines TRBV7-3 with TRBJ1-2; possibly TRBD1 for D (5 bases). CDR3 nucleotide sequence: TGTGCCAGCAGCTTAACGGCGGGGGGTAACTATGGCTACACCTTC. Its protein is CASSLTAGGNYGYTF.